These T cell receptor beta chains were read from a single sample in a study of shared clonotypes between healthy human individuals. Data came from immunoSEQ multiplex PCR; TCRdb stores just in-frame clones and leaves some out. The table has 190,000 or so clones, 66% seen once. The sample comprised memory CD4+ T cells sorted from blood. The source is a man younger than 45 in good health. CDR3s include the opening cysteine and the closing phenylalanine or tryptophan. D genes are given only for firm matches. The size of a clone is reported for some rows only, either as once, few or many, or as a class for expanded clones.

clone_size	v_call	j_call	d_call	cdr3_nt	cdr3_aa
once	TRBV5-1	TRBJ2-3	-	TGCGCCAGCAGCTCGCTAGTGAGCACAGATACGCAGTATTTT	CASSSLVSTDTQYF
once	TRBV5-1	TRBJ2-5	-	TGCGCCAGCAGCTCTCTGGGTAATCAAGAGACCCAGTACTTC	CASSSLGNQETQYF
-	TRBV14	TRBJ2-3	TRBD1	TGTGCCAGCAGCCAAGATCGGACAGGGTCCCTAGATACGCAGTATTTT	CASSQDRTGSLDTQYF
-	TRBV6-5	TRBJ2-7	-	TGTGCCAGCGCCAAACGAAGCGGGTACGAGCAGTACTTC	CASAKRSGYEQYF
once	TRBV19	TRBJ2-7	-	TGTGCCAGTAGTTCCTCCCGGGACATCGCCTACGAGCAGTACTTC	CASSSSRDIAYEQYF
-	TRBV11-2	TRBJ2-7	-	TGTGCCAGCAGCTTAACGAAGGGGGGCTACGAGCAGTACTTC	CASSLTKGGYEQYF
-	TRBV6-6	TRBJ1-2	TRBD1	TGTGCCAGCAGTTACACCGGGACAGGGGTATATGGCTACACCTTC	CASSYTGTGVYGYTF
-	TRBV28	TRBJ2-7	TRBD2	TGTGCCAGCATGATCGAGGGACTAGCGGGAGTCTACGAGCAGTACTTC	CASMIEGLAGVYEQYF
-	TRBV7-2	TRBJ2-5	TRBD1	TGTGCCAGCAGCTCCATGAGGGGGCTCGAGACCCAGTACTTC	CASSSMRGLETQYF
once	TRBV18	TRBJ1-3	TRBD1	TGTGCCAGCTCACCCTATGCGGTACAGGGGGCTGGAAACACCATATATTTT	CASSPYAVQGAGNTIYF
few	TRBV6-1	TRBJ2-3	-	TGTGCCAGCAGGTCCCAGGTTAGCACGCAGTATTTT	CASRSQVSTQYF
-	TRBV7-8	TRBJ2-1	TRBD2	TGTGCCAGCAGCGTTAGCGGGAGAGGGAATGAGCAGTTCTTC	CASSVSGRGNEQFF
-	TRBV6-5	TRBJ1-1	-	TGTGCCAGCAGGCAACAGGGAATGAACACTGAAGCTTTCTTT	CASRQQGMNTEAFF
-	TRBV27	TRBJ2-7	TRBD2	TGTGCCAGCAGGAGACTAGCGGGTAACTACGAGCAGTACTTC	CASRRLAGNYEQYF
-	TRBV5-6	TRBJ2-5	TRBD1	TGTGCCAGCAGCTCCGCTGGACAGGAAGAGACCCAGTACTTC	CASSSAGQEETQYF
-	TRBV30	TRBJ1-2	-	TGTGCCTGGAGTGTAGCGACTGGGACTGGCTACACCTTC	CAWSVATGTGYTF
few	TRBV5-4	TRBJ1-1	TRBD1	TGTGCCAGCAGCTATCGACAGGGCCCGAACACTGAAGCTTTCTTT	CASSYRQGPNTEAFF
-	TRBV27	TRBJ2-1	-	TGTGCCAGCAGTTTTGGACTCTCCTACAATGAGCAGTTCTTC	CASSFGLSYNEQFF
-	TRBV5-1	TRBJ2-5	-	TGCGCCAGCAGCTTGGGGCAGGGGTCGCGGTGGGGTCAAGAGACCCAGTACTTC	CASSLGQGSRWGQETQYF
-	TRBV9	TRBJ1-2	-	TGTGCCAGCAGCGTAGCGTCCGGCCCCCCTTCGTCGGGCTACACCTTC	CASSVASGPPSSGYTF
-	TRBV9	TRBJ2-1	-	TGTGCCAGCAGCGTAGAGGCTAACTACAATGAGCAGTTCTTC	CASSVEANYNEQFF
-	TRBV7-3	TRBJ2-1	-	TGTGCCAGCAGCTTAGGACTTGGCCCATACAATGAGCAGTTCTTC	CASSLGLGPYNEQFF
-	TRBV11-2	TRBJ2-3	-	TGTGCCAGCAGCCCAAGGGTTGCGGGACTCAAAACAGATACGCAGTATTTT	CASSPRVAGLKTDTQYF
few	TRBV2	TRBJ2-6	TRBD1	TGTGCCAGCGCACAGGGGTTCGGGGCCAACGTCCTGACTTTC	CASAQGFGANVLTF
once	TRBV21-1	TRBJ1-3	-	TGTGCCAGGACCATGTCGGGGCAGGGGAGGTTTGGAAACACCATATATTTT	CARTMSGQGRFGNTIYF
-	TRBV7-2	TRBJ1-2	-	TGTGCCAGCAGCTCTCTAACTGGCTACACCTTC	CASSSLTGYTF
many	TRBV11-3	TRBJ2-1	-	TGTGCCAGCAGCAAACAGAACAATGAGCAGTTCTTC	CASSKQNNEQFF
-	TRBV6-4	TRBJ2-2	TRBD2	TGTGCCAGCAGTGGGACTAGCGGGAACACCGGGGAGCTGTTTTTT	CASSGTSGNTGELFF